This is a list of T cell receptor beta chains from one sample in a study of blood T cell repertoires in COVID-19. Data came from immunoSEQ multiplex PCR; TCRdb stores just in-frame clones and leaves some out. The sample contains roughly 150,000 clones, 80% to 90% of which appear only once. Sequencing was done on a sample of peripheral blood. These TCRs come from a woman aged 70-85 years who had recovered from COVID-19. CDR3s include the opening cysteine and the closing phenylalanine or tryptophan. A D gene is named only where the DNA matches it firmly. Clone size appears in some rows only: once, few, many, or a class for an expanded clone.

v_gene	abundance	d_gene	j_gene	CDR3nt	CDR3aa
TRBV9	NA	NA	TRBJ2-7	TGTGCCAGCAGCGTAGGGGGGGGACAGGCAACCTACGAGCAGTACTTC	CASSVGGGQATYEQYF
TRBV9	NA	NA	TRBJ2-1	TGTGCCAGCAGCGTATATGAGGGATACTACAATGAGCAGTTCTTC	CASSVYEGYYNEQFF
TRBV6-5	NA	TRBD2	TRBJ2-3	TGTGCCAGCGCAGCGGGGGGAAAATACACAGATACGCAGTATTTT	CASAAGGKYTDTQYF
TRBV11-3	NA	NA	TRBJ1-2	TGTGCCAGCAGCTTATGGGGTTCGCGGGGGGCCCCCTCCTATGGCTACACCTTC	CASSLWGSRGAPSYGYTF
TRBV9	NA	TRBD2	TRBJ2-5	TGTGCCAGCAGCCCCCGGGGACTAGCTGGAGAGACCCAGTACTTC	CASSPRGLAGETQYF
TRBV7-9	NA	TRBD2	TRBJ2-1	TGTGCCAGCAGCTTAATGTTTGAGCGGGACTACAATGAGCAGTTCTTC	CASSLMFERDYNEQFF
TRBV4-2	NA	NA	TRBJ1-1	TGTGCCAGCAGCTGGGGTCAGGGGACTGAAGCTTTCTTT	CASSWGQGTEAFF
TRBV18	NA	TRBD1	TRBJ1-2	TGTGCCAGCTCACCGGGACAGGGCGGCTATGGCTACACCTTC	CASSPGQGGYGYTF
TRBV6-5	NA	NA	TRBJ1-1	TGTGCCAGCATCCCAGGCCTCTATGAACACACTGAAGCTTTCTTT	CASIPGLYEHTEAFF
TRBV7-2	NA	NA	TRBJ1-1	TGTGCCAGCAGCCGCGACGGACTTCGCGTCGCTGAAGCTTTCTTT	CASSRDGLRVAEAFF
TRBV2	NA	TRBD1	TRBJ2-7	TGTGCCAGCATGACAGGGGAACACTACGAGCAGTACTTC	CASMTGEHYEQYF
TRBV7-3	NA	NA	TRBJ2-5	TGTGCCAGCAGCCCCCCGTACCAAGAGACCCAGTACTTC	CASSPPYQETQYF
TRBV6-1	NA	NA	TRBJ1-2	TGTGCCAGCAGTGAAGCGGGGGGCTATGGCTACACCTTC	CASSEAGGYGYTF
TRBV27	NA	NA	TRBJ2-1	TGTGCCAGCAGTTTATTACCGGACTCGTCGAGTGAGCAGTTCTTC	CASSLLPDSSSEQFF
TRBV7-3	NA	NA	TRBJ2-3	TGTGCCAGCAGCTCCGGGGGAAGGGGTGATACGCAGTATTTT	CASSSGGRGDTQYF
TRBV6-5	NA	NA	TRBJ1-1	TGTGCCAGCTTCCTAGGACAGCCGAACACTGAAGCTTTCTTT	CASFLGQPNTEAFF
TRBV4-3	NA	TRBD1	TRBJ1-3	TGCGCCAGCAGCGAGGGACAGTACTCTGGAAACACCATATATTTT	CASSEGQYSGNTIYF
TRBV3-1/TRBV3-2	NA	TRBD1	TRBJ1-5	TGTGCCAGCAGCCCCAAACCGACAGGGGGCGGAGGTCAGCCCCAGCATTTT	CASSPKPTGGGGQPQHF
TRBV29-1	NA	NA	TRBJ1-5	TGCAGCGTTGGGGCGGGGGGCCGTCTGGGGCCCCAGCATTTT	CSVGAGGRLGPQHF
TRBV5-6	NA	TRBD2	TRBJ2-3	TGTGCCAGCAGCTCGACTAGCGGGACCCATTCGGATACGCAGTATTTT	CASSSTSGTHSDTQYF
TRBV29-1	NA	NA	TRBJ1-4	TGCAGCGTTGTATCGGGGAATGAAAAACTGTTTTTT	CSVVSGNEKLFF
TRBV5-6	NA	TRBD2	TRBJ2-7	TGTGCCAGCAGCTTCGGCGGGAGGGCCTCCTACGAGCAGTACTTC	CASSFGGRASYEQYF
TRBV9	NA	NA	TRBJ1-5	TGTGCCAGCAGCCAGGGCCCAGGGCGAGATCAGCCCCAGCATTTT	CASSQGPGRDQPQHF
TRBV18	NA	NA	TRBJ2-2	TGTGCCAGCTCACGCGCACGGACAGGCGGGACCGGAGGGGAGCTGTTTTTT	CASSRARTGGTGGELFF
TRBV20-1	NA	NA	TRBJ2-7	TGCAGTGCCCAGGGAGGGGGCGAGCAGTACTTC	CSAQGGGEQYF
TRBV6-5	once	NA	TRBJ2-1	TGTGCCAGCAGCACCGGTCATGAGCAGTTCTTC	CASSTGHEQFF
TRBV5-5	NA	NA	TRBJ2-7	TGTGCCAGCAGCTTTGGCATCGGCGGGGTGGAGCAGTACTTC	CASSFGIGGVEQYF
TRBV2	NA	NA	TRBJ1-5	TGTGCCAGCAGGGGACTAAAGTATAGCAATCAGCCCCAGCATTTT	CASRGLKYSNQPQHF
TRBV24-1	few	NA	TRBJ2-7	TGTGCCACCAGTGGGTCGGGACGCCAGGGGATCCGCCACGAGCAGTACTTC	CATSGSGRQGIRHEQYF
TRBV19	NA	TRBD2	TRBJ2-1	TGTGCCAGTGGGGCCTTAGCGGGAGGTAACAATGAGCAGTTCTTC	CASGALAGGNNEQFF
TRBV18	NA	NA	TRBJ2-7	NA	CASSPRVGRGSAEGLRF
TRBV11-2	NA	NA	TRBJ2-1	TGTGCCAGCAGCTTTGGGGGGACAGCGTTCTTC	CASSFGGTAFF
TRBV7-9	NA	NA	TRBJ2-4	TGTGCCAGCAGCGAGCCCAGCGGGCTGACCAAAAACATTCAGTACTTC	CASSEPSGLTKNIQYF
TRBV19	NA	TRBD1	TRBJ2-2	TGTGCCACCGGCCGTGCCAGGACAGGGACCGGGGAGCTGTTTTTT	CATGRARTGTGELFF
TRBV13	NA	TRBD1	TRBJ1-1	TGTGCCAGCAGCTTAAGTGGGACAGGGGCGCTTTTGACTGAAGCTTTCTTT	CASSLSGTGALLTEAFF
TRBV28	once	NA	TRBJ1-5	TGTGCCAGCAGTCCCGGGGGCAATCAGCCCCAGCATTTT	CASSPGGNQPQHF
TRBV10-3	few	NA	TRBJ1-1	TGTGCCGTAGCCGGAGGGATGAACACTGAAGCTTTCTTT	CAVAGGMNTEAFF
TRBV2	NA	TRBD1	TRBJ2-1	TGTGCCAGCAGTAGGGACAGGGGGTCCTACAATGAGCAGTTCTTC	CASSRDRGSYNEQFF
TRBV30	once	TRBD1	TRBJ2-5	TGTGCCTGGAGGGGACAGCGGGAGACCCAGTACTTC	CAWRGQRETQYF
TRBV7-9	NA	NA	TRBJ2-7	TGTGCCAGCAGCGCGGTAGGCCTCTTTGAGCAGTACTTC	CASSAVGLFEQYF
TRBV7-6	NA	NA	TRBJ2-1	TGTGCCAGCAGCCAACAAGGTTGGGGGCCCAATGAGCAGTTCTTC	CASSQQGWGPNEQFF
TRBV7-8	once	TRBD1	TRBJ2-7	TGTGCCAGCAGCCAAACCCCGGGACAGGGGGCGCGGGAGCAGTACTTC	CASSQTPGQGAREQYF
TRBV6-5	NA	NA	TRBJ1-5	TGTGCCAGCAGTAGGACCAGGGTTAGCAATCAGCCCCAGCATTTT	CASSRTRVSNQPQHF
TRBV30	NA	NA	TRBJ1-1	TGTGCCTGGGGAGGGGACAACCATGTCGAAGCTTTCTTT	CAWGGDNHVEAFF
TRBV7-3	NA	TRBD1	TRBJ2-3	TGTGCCAGCAGCTTATCTGGGACAGGGGGCCTTCATACGCAGTATTTT	CASSLSGTGGLHTQYF
TRBV7-8	once	NA	TRBJ1-1	TGTGCCAGCAGCTTAGAGGGGCAGTGGCGGACTGAAGCTTTCTTT	CASSLEGQWRTEAFF
TRBV10-3	NA	NA	TRBJ1-1	TGTGCCACCATGACCCGTGGGGGGGCGACTGAAGCTTTCTTT	CATMTRGGATEAFF
TRBV10-3	NA	TRBD2	TRBJ2-2	TGTGCCATCAGCCCGGGACTAGCGGGAGCGGGCGGGGAGCTGTTTTTT	CAISPGLAGAGGELFF
TRBV11-2	NA	TRBD1	TRBJ2-7	TGTGCCAGCAGCTTACGTTCCGGGACAGCCTACGAGCAGTACTTC	CASSLRSGTAYEQYF
TRBV18	few	NA	TRBJ1-1	TGTGCCAGCTCACTAGGACAGAAGAACACTGAAGCTTTCTTT	CASSLGQKNTEAFF